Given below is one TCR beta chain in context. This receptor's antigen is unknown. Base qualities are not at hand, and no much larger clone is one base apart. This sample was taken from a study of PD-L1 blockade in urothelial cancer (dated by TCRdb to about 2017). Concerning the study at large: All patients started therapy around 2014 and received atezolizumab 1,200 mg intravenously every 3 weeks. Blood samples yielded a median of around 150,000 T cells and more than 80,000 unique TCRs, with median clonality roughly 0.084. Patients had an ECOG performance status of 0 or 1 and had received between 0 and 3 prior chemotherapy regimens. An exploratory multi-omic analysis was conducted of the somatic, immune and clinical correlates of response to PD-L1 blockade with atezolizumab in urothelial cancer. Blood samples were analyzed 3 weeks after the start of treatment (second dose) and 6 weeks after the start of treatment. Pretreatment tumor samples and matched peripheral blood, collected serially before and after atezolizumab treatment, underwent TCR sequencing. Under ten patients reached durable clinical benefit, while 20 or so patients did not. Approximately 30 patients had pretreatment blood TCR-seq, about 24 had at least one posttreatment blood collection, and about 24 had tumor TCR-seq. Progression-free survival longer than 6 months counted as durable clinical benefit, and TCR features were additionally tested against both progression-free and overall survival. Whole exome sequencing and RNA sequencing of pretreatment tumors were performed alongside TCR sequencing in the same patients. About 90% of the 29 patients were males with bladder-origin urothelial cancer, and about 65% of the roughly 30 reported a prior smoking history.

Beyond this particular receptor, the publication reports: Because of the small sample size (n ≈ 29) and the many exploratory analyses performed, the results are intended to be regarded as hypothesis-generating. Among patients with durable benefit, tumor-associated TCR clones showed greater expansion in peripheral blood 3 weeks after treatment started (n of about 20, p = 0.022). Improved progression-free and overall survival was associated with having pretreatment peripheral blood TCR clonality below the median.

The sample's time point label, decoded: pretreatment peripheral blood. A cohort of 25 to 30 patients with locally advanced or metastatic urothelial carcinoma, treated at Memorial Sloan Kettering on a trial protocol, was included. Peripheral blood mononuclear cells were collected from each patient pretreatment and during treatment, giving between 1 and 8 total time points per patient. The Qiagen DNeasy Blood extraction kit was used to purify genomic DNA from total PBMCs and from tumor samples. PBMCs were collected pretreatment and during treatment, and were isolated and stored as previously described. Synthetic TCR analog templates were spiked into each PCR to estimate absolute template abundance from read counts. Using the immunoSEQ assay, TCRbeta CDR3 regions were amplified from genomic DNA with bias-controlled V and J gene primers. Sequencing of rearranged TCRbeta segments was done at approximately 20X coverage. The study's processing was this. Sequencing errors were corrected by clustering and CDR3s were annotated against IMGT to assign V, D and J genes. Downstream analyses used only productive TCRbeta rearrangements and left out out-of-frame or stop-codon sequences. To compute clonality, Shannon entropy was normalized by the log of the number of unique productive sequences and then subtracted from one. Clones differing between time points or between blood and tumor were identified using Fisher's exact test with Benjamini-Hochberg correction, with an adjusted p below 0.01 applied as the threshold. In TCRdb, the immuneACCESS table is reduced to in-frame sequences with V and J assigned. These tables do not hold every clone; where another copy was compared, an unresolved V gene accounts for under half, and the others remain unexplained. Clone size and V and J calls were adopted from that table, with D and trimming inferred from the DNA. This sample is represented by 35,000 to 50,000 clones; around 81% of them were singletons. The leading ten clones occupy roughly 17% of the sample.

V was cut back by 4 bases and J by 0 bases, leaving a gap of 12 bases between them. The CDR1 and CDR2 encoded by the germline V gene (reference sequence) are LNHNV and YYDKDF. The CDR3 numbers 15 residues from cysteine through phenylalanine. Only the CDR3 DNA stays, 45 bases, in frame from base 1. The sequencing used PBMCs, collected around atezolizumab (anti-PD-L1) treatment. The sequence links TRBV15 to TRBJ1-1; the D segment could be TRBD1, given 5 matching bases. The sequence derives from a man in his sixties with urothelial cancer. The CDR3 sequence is CATSTRTTLNTEAFF. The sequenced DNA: TGTGCCACCAGCACTCGGACAACTTTGAACACTGAAGCTTTCTTT.